This T cell receptor (beta chain) was recovered during a study of OX40 agonist ivuxolimab in advanced cancers. The data were produced by immunoSEQ multiplex PCR, yet TCRdb's version contains in-frame clones alone and is incomplete. The data contain around 53,000 clones, around four fifths of them singletons. V was pared by 9 bases and J by 8 bases, with 12 bases of the junction left unmatched. Germline values: CDR1 KGHSH, CDR2 LQKENI. The CDR3 is 13 amino acids. The gene calls are TRBV18 and TRBJ2-5; 7 bases fit TRBD2. Sequences were derived from CD4+ or CD8+ T cells sorted from blood, sampled in a trial of the OX40 agonist ivuxolimab. The clonotype was recovered from an adult with an advanced solid tumor such as melanoma, head and neck, liver or kidney cancer. The CDR3 region has the DNA TGTGCCAGTCAATCAGCGGGGCAACAAACCCAGTACTTC. Translating it yields CASQSAGQQTQYF.